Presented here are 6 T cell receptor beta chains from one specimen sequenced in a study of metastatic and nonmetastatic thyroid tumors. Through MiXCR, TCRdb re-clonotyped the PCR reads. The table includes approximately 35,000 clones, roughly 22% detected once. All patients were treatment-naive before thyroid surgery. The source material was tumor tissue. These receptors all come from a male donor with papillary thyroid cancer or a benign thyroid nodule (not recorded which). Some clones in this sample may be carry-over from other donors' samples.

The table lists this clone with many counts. CDR3 sequence: CASSLLRQDVLLAKNIQYF. The CDR3 bases are TGTGCCAGCAGCTTACTCAGACAGGACGTGCTACTAGCCAAAAACATTCAGTACTTC. This rearrangement joins TRBV11-1 to TRBJ2-4; perhaps TRBD1 as D (6 bases). This CDR3 comprises 19 residues. The ends were cut back, 2 bases at V and 0 bases at J, with 20 bases in the middle. The V gene's germline CDR1 is SGHAT and CDR2 FQDESV (reference sequence).

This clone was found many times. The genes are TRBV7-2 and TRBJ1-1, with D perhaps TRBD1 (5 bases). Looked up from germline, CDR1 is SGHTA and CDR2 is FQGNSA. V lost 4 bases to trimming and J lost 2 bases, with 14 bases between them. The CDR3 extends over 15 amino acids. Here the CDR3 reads CASSYLKGLNTEAFF. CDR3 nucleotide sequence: TGTGCCAGCAGCTACCTCAAGGGGCTTAACACTGAAGCTTTCTTT. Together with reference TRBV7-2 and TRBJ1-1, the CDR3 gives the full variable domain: GAGVSQSPSNKVTEKGKDVELRCDPISGHTALYWYRQSLGQGLEFLIYFQGNSAPDKSGLPSDRFSAERTGGSVSTLTIQRTQQEDSAVYLCASSYLKGLNTEAFFGQGTRLTVV.

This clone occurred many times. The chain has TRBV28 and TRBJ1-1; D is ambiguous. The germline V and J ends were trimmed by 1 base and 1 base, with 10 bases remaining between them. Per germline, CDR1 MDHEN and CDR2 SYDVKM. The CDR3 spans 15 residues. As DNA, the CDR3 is TGTGCCAGCAGTTTATATATGGATCAGAACACTGAAGCTTTCTTT. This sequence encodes CASSLYMDQNTEAFF.

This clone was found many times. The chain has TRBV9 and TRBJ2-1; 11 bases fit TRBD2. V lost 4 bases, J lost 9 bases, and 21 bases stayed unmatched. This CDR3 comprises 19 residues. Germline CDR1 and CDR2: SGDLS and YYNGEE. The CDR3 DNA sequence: TGTGCCAGCAGCAGTCAGAGGACTAGCGGGCTACCCTACCAGGTTGAGCAGTTCTTC. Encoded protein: CASSSQRTSGLPYQVEQFF.

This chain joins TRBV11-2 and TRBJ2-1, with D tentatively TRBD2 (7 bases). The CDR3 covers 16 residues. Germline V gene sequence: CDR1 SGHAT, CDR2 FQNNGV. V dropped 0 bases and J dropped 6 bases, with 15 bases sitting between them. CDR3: CASSLEGGGRSNEQFF. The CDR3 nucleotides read TGTGCCAGCAGCTTAGAGGGGGGCGGGAGAAGCAATGAGCAGTTCTTC.

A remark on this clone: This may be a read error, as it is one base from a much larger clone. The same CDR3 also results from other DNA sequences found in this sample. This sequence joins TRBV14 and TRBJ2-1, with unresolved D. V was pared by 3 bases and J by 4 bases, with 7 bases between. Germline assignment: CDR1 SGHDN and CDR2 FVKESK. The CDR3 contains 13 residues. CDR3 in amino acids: CASSQVAYNEQFF. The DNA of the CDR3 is TGTGCCAGCAGCCAGGTAGCTTACAATGAGCAGTTCTTC.